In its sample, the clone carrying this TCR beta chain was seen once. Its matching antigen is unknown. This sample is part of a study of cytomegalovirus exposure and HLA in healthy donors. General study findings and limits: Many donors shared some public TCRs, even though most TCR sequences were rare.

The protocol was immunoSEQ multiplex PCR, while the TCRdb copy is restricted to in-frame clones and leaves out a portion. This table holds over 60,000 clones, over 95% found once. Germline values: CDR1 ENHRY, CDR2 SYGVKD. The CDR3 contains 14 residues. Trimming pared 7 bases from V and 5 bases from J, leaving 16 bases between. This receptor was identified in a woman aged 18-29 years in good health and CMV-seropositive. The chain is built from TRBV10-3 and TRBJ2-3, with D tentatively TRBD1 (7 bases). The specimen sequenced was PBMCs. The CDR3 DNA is TGTGCCATCACGGAGGGGGCTGGGGGAGATACGCAGTATTTT. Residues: CAITEGAGGDTQYF.